Listed here are 23 T cell receptor beta chains from one sample, sequenced in a study of T cell responses to AZD1222 COVID-19 vaccine. Using immunoSEQ multiplex PCR, the repertoire was profiled, and TCRdb retains in-frame clones only, with some absent. The sample records roughly 150,000 clones, about 92% being singletons. Sequencing was performed on peripheral blood, taken on day 0 of AZD1222 vaccination. The receptors shown here come from an adult in good health.

V gene TRBV18 combines with J gene TRBJ2-1; possible D gene TRBD1, 5 bases. Germline CDR1 KGHSH, CDR2 LQKENI. Trimming cost V 3 bases and J 4 bases, with 13 bases left between them. The CDR3 spans 15 residues. The CDR3 DNA reads as TGTGCCAGCTCACCTGGACAAGATAATTACAATGAGCAGTTCTTC. This codes for CASSPGQDNYNEQFF.

This rearrangement joins TRBV28 to TRBJ1-1, with a weak D call TRBD1 (6 bases). The CDR3 sequence is 12 residues long. Looked up from germline, CDR1 is MDHEN and CDR2 is SYDVKM. V gave up 8 bases and J gave up 5 bases, with 12 bases separating them. The CDR3 coding sequence is TGTGCCAGCGTCGGACAGTTAACTGAAGCTTTCTTT. As protein: CASVGQLTEAFF.

The chain couples TRBV12-5 to TRBJ1-5; D is perhaps TRBD1 (5 bases). CDR3 length: 14 residues. Germline CDR1 is LGHNT and CDR2 is FRNRAP. Trimming removed 3 bases at V and 4 bases at J, with 10 bases between. The CDR3 DNA reads TGTGCTAGTGGTTTTTCAGGGATGAATCAGCCCCAGCATTTT. Translating gives CASGFSGMNQPQHF.

This clone was found once. This sequence joins TRBV27 and TRBJ2-4; D perhaps matches TRBD1 (6 bases). The CDR3 loop spans 15 amino acids. Germline V gene lookup returns CDR1 MNHEY and CDR2 SMNVEV (reference sequence). V was shortened by 6 bases and J by 5 bases, with 17 bases between the two germline ends. CDR3 amino acids: CASSHRASGENIQYF. As DNA, the CDR3 is TGTGCCAGCAGCCACAGGGCTTCCGGGGAAAACATTCAGTACTTC.

The chain couples TRBV5-1 to TRBJ1-4; 7 nucleotides match TRBD1. Germline CDR1 reads SGHRS; CDR2 reads YFSETQ. Trimming at V came to 3 bases and at J to 0 bases, leaving 2 bases not matched to a gene. There are 15 residues in the CDR3. Written as DNA, the CDR3 is TGCGCCAGCAGCTCCGGACAGGCAACTAATGAAAAACTGTTTTTT. It translates to CASSSGQATNEKLFF.

The CDR3 bases are TGTGCCATCAGTGAGGAACGAGGACCTGGAAACACCATATATTTT. It is translated as CAISEERGPGNTIYF. This chain connects TRBV10-3 to TRBJ1-3, with unresolved D. The CDR3 runs 15 residues. Trimming removed 2 bases from V and 2 bases from J, with 10 bases in between. CDR1 ENHRY and CDR2 SYGVKD come from the germline V gene.

J is TRBJ2-7 and V is TRBV19; D not certain. The CDR3 is 14 amino acids. V gave up 6 bases and J gave up 1 base, with 13 bases separating them. Germline V lookup: CDR1 LNHDA, CDR2 SQIVND (reference sequence). The CDR3: CASSNQAGSYEQYF. Here the CDR3 DNA reads TGTGCCAGTAGCAATCAAGCAGGATCCTACGAGCAGTACTTC.

In this sample, this clone turned up once. This chain joins TRBV7-9 and TRBJ2-5; possible D gene TRBD2, 5 bases. Trimming removed 4 bases from V and 5 bases from J, with 11 bases in between. Germline-derived CDR1 and CDR2 are SEHNR and FQNEAQ (reference sequence). The CDR3 runs 13 residues. Here the CDR3 reads CASSSLGVETQYF. In DNA, the CDR3 is TGTGCCAGCAGCTCCCTCGGGGTGGAGACCCAGTACTTC.

This clone is a singleton in its sample. As DNA, the CDR3 is TGTGCCAGCAGCTCAGTCCCCGGGGGACCTGGTTTCAATGAGCAGTTCTTC. It specifies CASSSVPGGPGFNEQFF. V gene TRBV7-3 combines with J gene TRBJ2-1; TRBD2 is a possible D gene (6 bases). The V gene's germline CDR1 is SGHTA and CDR2 FQGTGA. This CDR3 is 17 amino acids long. Trimming pared 4 bases from V and 6 bases from J, leaving 22 bases between.

The chain carries TRBV6-2 or TRBV6-3 and TRBJ1-1; D not certain. The CDR3 sequence is 15 residues long. CDR1 is MNHEY, CDR2 SVGEGT, per germline. V was cut by 5 bases and J by 3 bases, with 16 bases left in between. CDR3 loop: CASSNQEGGYTEAFF. DNA of the CDR3: TGTGCCAGCAGTAACCAAGAGGGTGGGTACACTGAAGCTTTCTTT.

The J gene is TRBJ1-3, the V gene TRBV4-1; D is unresolved. The V gene lost 1 base and the J gene lost 1 base, with 8 bases spanning the gap. From germline, CDR1 is MGHRA and CDR2 YSYEKL. The CDR3 has 15 residues. Written as DNA, the CDR3 is TGCGCCAGCAGCCAAGTGATGGGTTCTGGAAACACCATATATTTT. It is translated as CASSQVMGSGNTIYF.

This clone was seen only once. The J gene is TRBJ1-5, the V gene TRBV6-5; 10 nucleotides line up with TRBD1. This CDR3 comprises 14 residues. Germline CDR1 is MNHEY and CDR2 is SVGAGI. V lost 8 bases, J lost 6 bases, and 7 bases stayed unmatched. CDR3 sequence: CASARTGGVQPQHF. For the CDR3, the DNA is TGTGCCAGCGCTAGGACAGGGGGTGTTCAGCCCCAGCATTTT.

The V call is TRBV5-4, the J call TRBJ1-4; possibly TRBD1 for D (5 bases). Trimming removed 3 bases from V and 5 bases from J, with 8 bases in between. The CDR3 sequence is 13 residues long. Germline assignment: CDR1 SGHNT and CDR2 YYREEE (reference sequence). The CDR3 loop is CASSWDPNEKLFF. CDR3 bases: TGTGCCAGCAGCTGGGACCCAAATGAAAAACTGTTTTTT.

The rearrangement uses TRBV9 and TRBJ2-1; 12 positions agree with TRBD2. CDR1 is SGDLS and CDR2 is YYNGEE in the germline V gene. This CDR3 contains 14 residues. Germline trimming cut 4 bases from V and 7 bases from J; bases unmatched to any gene: 3. The CDR3 sequence: CASSSSGGANEQFF. For the CDR3, the DNA is TGTGCCAGCAGCTCTAGCGGGGGGGCGAATGAGCAGTTCTTC.

The chain joins TRBV30 to TRBJ1-2; D is undetermined. V lost 4 bases to trimming and J lost 2 bases, with 11 bases between them. Germline CDR1 GTSNPN, CDR2 SVGIG (reference sequence). The CDR3 is 13 amino acids. CDR3 amino acids: CAWTRGENYGYTF. In DNA form, the CDR3 reads TGTGCCTGGACTCGTGGGGAGAACTATGGCTACACCTTC.

This clone has just one count. This sequence joins TRBV6-2 or TRBV6-3 and TRBJ1-6; 7 nucleotides align to TRBD1. Trimming at V came to 2 bases and at J to 8 bases, leaving 6 bases not matched to a gene. Germline CDR1 reads MNHEY; CDR2 reads SVGEGT. This CDR3 has 15 amino acids. The CDR3 nucleotides read TGTGCCAGCAGTTACCTAGGGACAGAGGATTCACCCCTCCACTTT. The encoded protein is CASSYLGTEDSPLHF.

V is TRBV7-2 and J is TRBJ2-7; D is undetermined. The CDR3 has 14 residues. With 1 base removed from V and 1 base from J, the gap between germline ends came to 8 bases. Germline CDR1 and CDR2: SGHTA and FQGNSA. The chain's CDR3 is CASSLGRRSYEQYF. The CDR3, as DNA: TGTGCCAGCAGCTTAGGGAGACGGTCCTACGAGCAGTACTTC. Full variable domain (missing parts from reference TRBV7-2 and TRBJ2-7): GAGVSQSPSNKVTEKGKDVELRCDPISGHTALYWYRQSLGQGLEFLIYFQGNSAPDKSGLPSDRFSAERTGGSVSTLTIQRTQQEDSAVYLCASSLGRRSYEQYFGPGTRLTVT.

The chain combines TRBV2 with TRBJ2-1; 8 positions match TRBD1. The germline V gene encodes CDR1 SNHLY and CDR2 FYNNEI. CDR3 length: 16 residues. With 8 bases clipped from V and 8 bases from J, the junction kept 17 bases outside the gene matches. The DNA of the CDR3 is TGTGCCAGCCTTTGGGTAAGGGACAGGCCATTCGATGAGCAGTTCTTC. This translates into CASLWVRDRPFDEQFF. The variable domain in full, with the rest retrieved from reference TRBV2 and TRBJ2-1, is EPEVTQTPSHQVTQMGQEVILRCVPISNHLYFYWYRQILGQKVEFLVSFYNNEISEKSEIFDDQFSVERPDGSNFTLKIRSTKLEDSAMYFCASLWVRDRPFDEQFFGPGTRLTVL.

This sequence joins TRBV5-1 and TRBJ1-5; 8 bases fit TRBD1. Germline V gene sequence: CDR1 SGHRS, CDR2 YFSETQ. Trimming removed 4 bases from V and 7 bases from J; junction bases left unmatched: 7. The CDR3 consists of 14 residues. The CDR3 is CASSPWTGSQPQHF. CDR3 DNA: TGCGCCAGCAGCCCATGGACAGGGAGCCAGCCCCAGCATTTT.

This clone has more than one count but fewer than ten. The gene calls are TRBV5-5 and TRBJ1-5; D remains unclear. Per germline, CDR1 SGHKS and CDR2 YYEKEE (reference sequence). The CDR3 consists of 16 residues. V dropped 3 bases and J dropped 2 bases, with 15 bases sitting between them. The CDR3 DNA reads as TGTGCCAGCAGCTCTCTGTCGGGGTCGGGCAATCAGCCCCAGCATTTT. The encoded protein is CASSSLSGSGNQPQHF.

The V gene is TRBV15, the J gene TRBJ2-5, with D possibly being TRBD1 (6 bases). Per the germline V gene, CDR1 is LNHNV and CDR2 is YYDKDF (reference sequence). V lost 3 bases, J lost 5 bases, and 34 bases lay in between. The length of the CDR3 is 21 residues. The CDR3 protein is CATSSDRLEGFVGAQGETQYF. The CDR3 DNA follows: TGTGCCACCAGCAGTGACAGGTTGGAAGGTTTCGTGGGGGCTCAGGGGGAGACCCAGTACTTC.

The rearrangement joins TRBV3-1 (or the pseudogene TRBV3-2) to TRBJ2-5; no reliable D call. The CDR3 covers 14 residues. Trimming removed 4 bases at V and 0 bases at J, with 9 bases between. The germline V gene has CDR1 LGHDT and CDR2 YNNKEL (reference sequence). The CDR3 DNA reads as TGTGCCAGCAGCCCCCGACTGGACCAAGAGACCCAGTACTTC. Amino acids: CASSPRLDQETQYF.

In its sample, this clone was seen once. This CDR3 is also generated by other DNA sequences in the sample. The rearrangement joins TRBV7-3 to TRBJ2-3; no reliable D call. Germline V gene sequence: CDR1 SGHTA, CDR2 FQGTGA. The CDR3 spans 13 residues. V was cut by 5 bases and J by 1 base, with 7 bases left in between. Written as DNA, the CDR3 is TGTGCCAGCAGCCTTGGTGGCACAGATACGCAGTATTTT. As protein: CASSLGGTDTQYF.